This T cell receptor (beta chain) is drawn from a study of T cell repertoires in cytomegalovirus infection. Study results and limitations: The cumulative frequency of public TCR beta families distinguished individuals who carried CMV together with the relevant HLA.

The CDR3 has 17 residues. V was pared by 3 bases and J by 5 bases, with 8 bases of the junction left unmatched. In germline, CDR1 is SGHVS, CDR2 FNYEAQ. With respect to this clonotype: Its antigen is currently unknown.

TCRdb re-analysed the reads in MiXCR, keeping a single row per CDR3 protein. The sample includes roughly 180,000 distinct CDR3 sequences, roughly 21% of them seen just once. The sequence was collected from a human donor in good health (CMV status not recorded). Some clones in this sample may be carry-over from other donors' samples. Sequenced material: CD8+ T cells from cultured PBMCs, taken from culture after CMV antigen stimulation. The chain employs TRBV7-6 and TRBJ1-6, with 9 bases fitting TRBD1. The CDR3 bases are TGTGCCAGCAGCTTCCGGACAGGGGTCGGACATAATTCACCCCTCCACTTT. Its translation is CASSFRTGVGHNSPLHF.